The 32 T cell receptor beta chains below were found in one sample sequenced in a study of blood T cell repertoires in COVID-19. Generated by immunoSEQ multiplex PCR, the TCRdb table keeps only in-frame clones and is missing some. The sample records around 250,000 clones, 80% to 90% being singletons. Material for sequencing was PBMCs or T cells enriched from blood (not recorded which). These receptors were obtained from a woman in her 30s who had recovered from COVID-19.

CDR3 nucleotides: TGTGCCAGCAGCCCAACAGATAATAATTCACCCCTCCACTTT. Translating gives CASSPTDNNSPLHF. The rearrangement joins TRBV6-6 to TRBJ1-6; D is uncertain. CDR1 MNHNY and CDR2 SVGAGI come from the germline V gene (reference sequence). The CDR3 contains 14 residues. V lost 6 bases and J lost 5, with 11 bases in between.

The chain carries TRBV30 and TRBJ1-3, with 7 nucleotides matching TRBD1. The CDR3 covers 14 residues. CDR1 is GTSNPN, CDR2 SVGIG, per germline (reference sequence). V lost 5 bases and J lost 2; bases outside the gene matches: 6. This CDR3 is CAWRQGVAGNTIYF. The CDR3 region has the DNA TGTGCCTGGCGGCAGGGGGTAGCTGGAAACACCATATATTTT.

This clone appeared a few times. The chain combines TRBV6-6 with TRBJ2-1; 10 positions match TRBD2. CDR3 length: 18 residues. Unmatched junction bases numbered 17, after V lost 5 bases and J lost 7 bases. Germline CDR1 MNHNY, CDR2 SVGAGI (reference sequence). The CDR3 DNA follows: TGTGCCAGCAGTCCCCTGGGAGCGGGAGGGCCACATTGGAATGAGCAGTTCTTC. It yields the protein CASSPLGAGGPHWNEQFF.

The genes are TRBV24-1 and TRBJ2-7; possible D gene TRBD1, 5 bases. This CDR3 is 13 amino acids long. Germline-derived CDR1 and CDR2 are KGHDR and SFDVKD. With 9 bases removed from V and 0 bases from J, the gap between germline ends came to 11 bases. The CDR3 coding sequence is TGTGCCACCGAGGACACATTCTCCTACGAGCAGTACTTC. As protein: CATEDTFSYEQYF.

Here the CDR3 reads CASSYSSLESNEQFF. Here the CDR3 DNA reads TGTGCCAGCAGTTACTCTTCCCTAGAAAGCAATGAGCAGTTCTTC. The rearrangement joins TRBV6-5 to TRBJ2-1, with unresolved D. CDR1 and CDR2 (germline): MNHEY, SVGAGI. V gave up 0 bases and J gave up 6 bases, with 12 bases separating them. This CDR3 contains 15 residues.

The chain combines TRBV7-9 with TRBJ1-1, with 7 bases aligning to TRBD1. The germline CDR1 and CDR2 sequences are SEHNR and FQNEAQ (reference sequence). The V segment lost 4 bases and the J segment 6 bases; nucleotides outside the gene matches: 8. The CDR3 has 14 residues. This CDR3 reads CASSSDRVIAEAFF. CDR3 bases: TGTGCCAGCAGCTCCGACAGGGTTATCGCTGAAGCTTTCTTT. Combining the CDR3 with reference TRBV7-9 and TRBJ1-1 gives the whole variable domain DTGVSQNPRHKITKRGQNVTFRCDPISEHNRLYWYRQTLGQGPEFLTYFQNEAQLEKSRLLSDRFSAERPKGSFSTLEIQRTEQGDSAMYLCASSSDRVIAEAFFGQGTRLTVV.

This chain uses TRBV10-2 with TRBJ1-2; no definite D call. Deletions cut 3 bases from V and 7 bases from J, with 18 bases between. The CDR3 runs to 15 residues. The germline V gene has CDR1 WSHSY and CDR2 SAAADI. Written as DNA, the CDR3 is TGCGCCAGCAGTGACCCGGTTTCGGGAGAGGGTGGCTACACCTTC. It specifies CASSDPVSGEGGYTF.

The chain combines TRBV11-2 with TRBJ2-5, with D maybe TRBD2 (6 bases). The germline V gene encodes CDR1 SGHAT and CDR2 FQNNGV. The V and J ends lost 8 bases and 0 bases respectively, with 16 bases between them. The CDR3 is 15 amino acids. The CDR3 nucleotides read TGTGCCAGCCACGCGGGGACCCTGTACCAAGAGACCCAGTACTTC. Translating it yields CASHAGTLYQETQYF.

This chain joins TRBV7-2 and TRBJ1-1; D gene uncertain. Between the trimmed V and J ends, which lost 3 bases and 1 base, there was a span of 6 bases. The CDR3 runs to 13 residues. Germline-derived CDR1 and CDR2 are SGHTA and FQGNSA. The CDR3, as DNA: TGTGCCAGCAGCTTCCACAGGAACACTGAAGCTTTCTTT. The encoded protein is CASSFHRNTEAFF.

This chain joins TRBV20-1 and TRBJ2-2; D remains unclear. This CDR3 is 15 amino acids long. Germline V gene data show CDR1 as DFQATT and CDR2 as SNEGSKA (reference sequence). Deletions cut 3 bases from V and 0 bases from J, with 11 bases between. CDR3 sequence reads: CSASGQKPNTGELFF. The CDR3 DNA reads as TGCAGTGCTAGTGGGCAGAAACCGAACACCGGGGAGCTGTTTTTT.

Comment on this clone: The junction and the germline gene differ at one end; a read error may be behind it. This same CDR3 is encoded by further DNA sequences in the sample. The gene calls are TRBV4-1 and TRBJ1-2; possible D gene TRBD1, 5 bases. This CDR3 is 15 amino acids long. The germline V gene encodes CDR1 MGHRA and CDR2 YSYEKL. The CDR3 region is CASSQDGGLVYGYTF. The CDR3 DNA follows: TGCGCCAGCAGTCAAGACGGGGGGTTGGTCTATGGCTACACCTTC.

The rearrangement links TRBV4-1 to TRBJ1-1, with D unclear. CDR3 length equals 14 residues. V dropped 1 base and J dropped 1 base, with 7 bases sitting between them. Germline V gives CDR1 MGHRA, CDR2 YSYEKL. The CDR3 spells CASSQVSGNTEAFF. The CDR3 DNA sequence: TGCGCCAGCAGCCAAGTATCAGGGAACACTGAAGCTTTCTTT.

V is TRBV25-1 and J is TRBJ1-1; maybe TRBD1 (6 bases). This CDR3 contains 12 residues. CDR1 is MGHDK and CDR2 is SYGVNS in the germline V gene. Between the trimmed V and J ends, which lost 6 bases and 5 bases, there was a span of 10 bases. The CDR3 region has the DNA TGTGCCAGCAGCACAACAGGGACTGAAGCTTTCTTT. Its translation is CASSTTGTEAFF.

This rearrangement joins TRBV10-3 to TRBJ2-2, with TRBD1 matching over 10 bases. The length of the CDR3 is 16 residues. Germline CDR1 is ENHRY and CDR2 is SYGVKD. J was trimmed by 5 bases and V by 8 bases; bases with no gene match: 11. CDR3 sequence: CAIESPGQGRTGELFF. In DNA, the CDR3 is TGTGCCATCGAATCCCCGGGACAGGGGAGGACCGGGGAGCTGTTTTTT.

The chain joins TRBV12-3 or TRBV12-4 to TRBJ1-2; D perhaps matches TRBD1 (5 bases). This CDR3 region has 13 residues. The germline V and J ends were trimmed by 2 bases and 4 bases, with 8 bases remaining between them. The CDR3 DNA follows: TGTGCCAGCAGTTTACCGGGGGTCTATGGCTACACCTTC. It specifies CASSLPGVYGYTF.

With respect to this clone: Other nucleotide sequences in the sample specify the same CDR3. V and J are TRBV15 and TRBJ1-2, with D possibly being TRBD1 (5 bases). The germline V and J ends were trimmed by 0 bases and 8 bases, with 10 bases remaining between them. The CDR3 is made up of 13 amino acids. Germline CDR1 and CDR2: LNHNV and YYDKDF (reference sequence). Here the CDR3 reads CATSRDQGLGYTF. CDR3 nucleotides: TGTGCCACCAGCAGAGATCAGGGTTTGGGCTACACCTTC.

The genes are TRBV7-2 and TRBJ1-4; 10 nucleotides line up with TRBD1. The length of the CDR3 is 16 residues. J gave up 8 bases and V 5 bases, and 11 bases lay outside the gene matches. Germline CDR1 and CDR2: SGHTA and FQGNSA. Here the CDR3 DNA reads TGTGCCAGCAGCCGTGTCGGGACAGGGGCAGGGGAAAAACTGTTTTTT. Translation: CASSRVGTGAGEKLFF.

This sequence joins TRBV6-2 or TRBV6-3 and TRBJ2-1; 7 positions agree with TRBD2. This CDR3 has 14 residues. J gave up 8 bases and V 2 bases, and 6 bases lay outside the gene matches. Germline-derived CDR1 and CDR2 are MNHEY and SVGEGT. The CDR3 loop reads CASSYGGSDDEQFF. CDR3 in DNA: TGTGCCAGCAGTTACGGCGGGAGTGACGATGAGCAGTTCTTC.

The chain links TRBV14 to TRBJ1-1, with no clear D. The CDR3 length is 12 residues. Germline V gene lookup returns CDR1 SGHDN and CDR2 FVKESK. V lost 3 bases and J lost 11, with 13 bases in between. In nucleotides, the CDR3 is TGTGCCAGCAGCCAGGGTCCGGGTCAGGCTTTCTTT. Translated: CASSQGPGQAFF. The full variable domain, its missing parts supplied by reference TRBV14 and TRBJ1-1, is EAGVTQFPSHSVIEKGQTVTLRCDPISGHDNLYWYRRVMGKEIKFLLHFVKESKQDESGMPNNRFLAERTGGTYSTLKVQPAELEDSGVYFCASSQGPGQAFFGQGTRLTVV.

The CDR3 protein is CASSEGTGYEQYF. CDR3 DNA: TGTGCCAGCAGCGAAGGGACAGGCTACGAGCAGTACTTC. The V gene is TRBV9, the J gene TRBJ2-7; 8 bases are shared with TRBD1. Unmatched junction bases numbered 2, after V lost 3 bases and J lost 3 bases. CDR3 size: 13 residues. CDR1 is SGDLS, CDR2 YYNGEE, per germline.

The chain links TRBV20-1 to TRBJ1-2; D is perhaps TRBD1 (6 bases). Trimming cost V 3 bases and J 3 bases, with 14 bases left between them. Germline values: CDR1 DFQATT, CDR2 SNEGSKA (reference sequence). This CDR3 region has 14 residues. The CDR3 coding sequence is TGCAGTGCTAGTTCACGGACAGCGGACTATGGCTACACCTTC. Encoded protein: CSASSRTADYGYTF.

This chain links TRBV6-5 with TRBJ2-1, with TRBD2 matching 11 bases. Germline trimming cut 6 bases from V and 7 bases from J; bases unmatched to any gene: 8. This CDR3 region has 15 residues. Germline V gene data show CDR1 as MNHEY and CDR2 as SVGAGI. The CDR3: CASSPLAGVRNEQFF. CDR3 nucleotides: TGTGCCAGCAGCCCACTAGCGGGAGTGAGGAATGAGCAGTTCTTC.

This chain uses TRBV6-5 with TRBJ1-1; D ambiguous. CDR3 length: 13 amino acids. V shed 5 bases and J shed 6 bases, with 13 bases lying between them. From germline, CDR1 is MNHEY and CDR2 SVGAGI. The CDR3 here is CASSPGGSSEAFF. The CDR3 region has the DNA TGTGCCAGCAGTCCAGGAGGCTCCTCTGAAGCTTTCTTT.

This chain joins TRBV7-9 and TRBJ2-1, with TRBD2 as a possible D gene (6 bases). This CDR3 comprises 16 residues. Germline CDR1 and CDR2: SEHNR and FQNEAQ (reference sequence). Trimming cost V 5 bases and J 6 bases, with 20 bases left between them. In DNA form, the CDR3 reads TGTGCCAGCAGCCCCTCACTACGGGGGTCGAGCAATGAGCAGTTCTTC. Translation: CASSPSLRGSSNEQFF.

The chain recombines TRBV5-1 with TRBJ2-3, with 8 bases matching TRBD2. The V segment lost 0 bases and the J segment 5 bases; nucleotides outside the gene matches: 2. Looked up from germline, CDR1 is SGHRS and CDR2 is YFSETQ. The CDR3 covers 14 residues. The CDR3 bases are TGCGCCAGCAGCTTGGGCCTAGCGGGAGATACGCAGTATTTT. Amino acid sequence: CASSLGLAGDTQYF.

The chain employs TRBV2 and TRBJ1-5; TRBD1 is a possible D gene (5 bases). Trimming cost V 4 bases and J 6 bases, with 19 bases left between them. CDR1 is SNHLY and CDR2 is FYNNEI in the germline V gene. The length of the CDR3 is 16 residues. The CDR3 loop is CASSAAEGAVGQPQHF. CDR3 DNA: TGTGCCAGCAGTGCAGCCGAAGGGGCGGTTGGTCAGCCCCAGCATTTT.

This clone was seen a single time. This sequence joins TRBV7-2 and TRBJ2-7; 8 bases fit TRBD1. Trimming cost V 1 base and J 2 bases; bases outside gene matches: 7. The CDR3 has 16 amino acids. The germline V gene has CDR1 SGHTA and CDR2 FQGNSA. As DNA, the CDR3 is TGTGCCAGCAGCTTAGGGGGGACAGGTGCCACCTACGAGCAGTACTTC. Its protein is CASSLGGTGATYEQYF.

This clone was picked up one time. The chain carries TRBV5-4 and TRBJ1-3, with no clear D. The CDR3 is 15 residues long. The V and J ends lost 0 bases and 0 bases respectively, with 7 bases between them. Germline assignment: CDR1 SGHNT and CDR2 YYREEE (reference sequence). The CDR3 DNA sequence: TGTGCCAGCAGCTTGGTGGGCCCCTCTGGAAACACCATATATTTT. Translated, it gives CASSLVGPSGNTIYF. The complete variable domain, with remaining parts taken from reference TRBV5-4 and TRBJ1-3, reads ETGVTQSPTHLIKTRGQQVTLRCSSQSGHNTVSWYQQALGQGPQFIFQYYREEENGRGNFPPRFSGLQFPNYSSELNVNALELDDSALYLCASSLVGPSGNTIYFGEGSWLTVV.

The chain has TRBV4-3 and TRBJ1-2, with 9 positions matching TRBD1. This CDR3 comprises 15 residues. J was trimmed by 2 bases and V by 3 bases; bases with no gene match: 4. Germline CDR1 and CDR2: LGHNA and YSLEER. CDR3 bases: TGCGCCAGCAGCCAGACCGGGACAGGGAACTATGGCTACACCTTC. Translated: CASSQTGTGNYGYTF.

This chain uses TRBV4-1 with TRBJ1-4; 9 nucleotides line up with TRBD1. This CDR3 region has 16 residues. Per the germline V gene, CDR1 is MGHRA and CDR2 is YSYEKL. The junction had 14 bases not matched to a gene; V was cut back by 7 bases and J by 8 bases. The CDR3 DNA reads TGCGCCAGCAAGCACGTTAACAGGGGGCGCGGAGAAAAACTGTTTTTT. Its protein product is CASKHVNRGRGEKLFF.

The V and J genes are TRBV7-8 and TRBJ1-5, with D uncertain. CDR3 length equals 12 residues. Deletions cut 0 bases from V and 8 bases from J, with 5 bases between. In germline, CDR1 is SGHVS, CDR2 FQNEAQ. The CDR3 DNA is TGTGCCAGCAGCTTAGCCACGGAGCCCCAGCATTTT. Its translation: CASSLATEPQHF.

This sequence joins TRBV4-2 and TRBJ2-5; D gene ambiguous. The CDR3 length is 14 residues. Germline V gene lookup returns CDR1 LGHNA and CDR2 YNFKEQ. V was cut by 0 bases and J by 1 base, with 6 bases left in between. CDR3 DNA: TGTGCCAGCAGCCAAGATTTGGCCCAAGAGACCCAGTACTTC. It codes for CASSQDLAQETQYF.